A selection of T cell receptor beta chains follows, all from one sample in a study of glioma-infiltrating T cells after dendritic cell vaccination. Profiling relied on immunoSEQ multiplex PCR, and the TCRdb table lists in-frame clones only, not all of them. The data show about 63,000 clones, about 83% seen once. The specimen comprised blood, sampled after dendritic cell vaccination. These receptors were taken from a human donor with glioblastoma. The CDR3 runs from the conserved cysteine through the conserved F or W. The D gene is left open where the match is weak. The size entry is marked missing in some rows and otherwise reads once, few, many or a size class.

j_gene,d_gene,v_gene,abundance,CDR3nt,CDR3aa
TRBJ2-1,TRBD2,TRBV6-4,NA,TGTGCCAGCAGTGACCTAGCGGGGGGTAACAATGAGCAGTTCTTC,CASSDLAGGNNEQFF
TRBJ2-1,NA,TRBV14,NA,TGTGCCAGCAGCCAAGATACCTACAATGAGCAGTTCTTC,CASSQDTYNEQFF
TRBJ2-7,TRBD1,TRBV6-6,few,TGTGCCAGCAGTTACAAGGGGGCCCCGATGGGCGAGCAGTACTTC,CASSYKGAPMGEQYF
TRBJ1-6,NA,TRBV5-6,NA,TGTGCCAGCAGCCTCGGGGGGGCGACCTATAATTCACCCCTCCACTTT,CASSLGGATYNSPLHF
TRBJ1-5,TRBD1,TRBV28,once,TGTGCCGCCCAAAAGGACAGGGGAGTCCAGCCCCAGCATTTT,CAAQKDRGVQPQHF
TRBJ2-7,TRBD1,TRBV7-2,NA,TGTGCCAGCAGCTTAGCGACAGGGGGCGGCTACGAGCAGTACTTC,CASSLATGGGYEQYF
TRBJ2-3,TRBD2,TRBV4-1,NA,TGCGCCAGCAGCCCCCAGGAGCGGGGGGGCCCGGGTACGCAGTATTTT,CASSPQERGGPGTQYF
TRBJ2-7,TRBD2,TRBV18,NA,TGTGCCAGCTCCCTGGGCGGGGGATCCTACGAGCAGTACTTC,CASSLGGGSYEQYF
TRBJ2-3,TRBD2,TRBV7-2,NA,TGTGCCAGCAGCCCGGGACTAGCAGCGGATACGCAGTATTTT,CASSPGLAADTQYF
TRBJ2-7,NA,TRBV12-5,NA,TGTGCTAGTGGTTTGTGGCAGGGTGTATCCTACGAGCAGTACTTC,CASGLWQGVSYEQYF
TRBJ2-7,NA,TRBV4-1,once,TGCGCCAGCAGCCAAGGAGGCTACGAGCAGTACTTC,CASSQGGYEQYF
TRBJ1-1,TRBD1,TRBV4-3,once,TGCGCCAGCAGCTCGGGGACAGGGGGAGATACTGAAGCTTTCTTT,CASSSGTGGDTEAFF
TRBJ2-5,TRBD2,TRBV6-5,NA,TGTGCCAGCAGTTTGACTAGCGCCGAGACCCAGTACTTC,CASSLTSAETQYF
TRBJ1-1,TRBD1,TRBV25-1,NA,TGTGCCAGCAGTGGGCGAAGGGGGCGCAGCACTGAAGCTTTCTTT,CASSGRRGRSTEAFF
TRBJ2-5,TRBD2,TRBV7-3,NA,TGTGCCAGCAGCACAACGACTAGCGGGGGGTTGGAGACCCAGTACTTC,CASSTTTSGGLETQYF
TRBJ2-7,NA,TRBV13,NA,TGTGCCAGCAGACCGTTGACAGGTTCCTACGAGCAGTACTTC,CASRPLTGSYEQYF
TRBJ1-6,NA,TRBV7-8,once,TGTGCCAGCAGCCTCCTCCCCCTACAGTTAGGCTCCTATAATTCCCCCCTCCACTTT,CASSLLPLQLGSYNSPLHF
TRBJ1-4,NA,TRBV4-3,once,TGCGCCAGCAGCTTAAAGAGGGTTGCCAGGGGTATAGCTAATGAAAAACTGTTTTTT,CASSLKRVARGIANEKLFF
TRBJ2-7,NA,TRBV7-2,NA,TGTGCCAGCAGCTTTTACAGGGACGAGCAGTACTTC,CASSFYRDEQYF
TRBJ2-6,NA,TRBV5-5,NA,TGTGCCAGCAGCTTTCGAGGGCTTGGGGCCAACGTCCTGACTTTC,CASSFRGLGANVLTF
TRBJ2-3,NA,TRBV7-3,NA,TGTGCCAGCAGCCCCCCCGGCGGAGATACGCAGTATTTT,CASSPPGGDTQYF
TRBJ2-1,TRBD2,TRBV30,NA,TGTGCCTGGAGGATTAGACTAGCGGGGTACAATGAGCAGTTCTTC,CAWRIRLAGYNEQFF
TRBJ2-3,NA,TRBV28,NA,TGTGCCAGCAGTCCCCGCCAGGGTAGGGGGTCCACAGATACGCAGTATTTT,CASSPRQGRGSTDTQYF
TRBJ1-4,NA,TRBV4-1,NA,TGCGCCAGCAGCCAACCCCTGAGGACAATCACAGTAAAACTGTTTTTT,CASSQPLRTITVKLFF
TRBJ2-5,TRBD2,TRBV28,NA,TGTGCCAGCAGTTTTCGGGGACTAAAGCAAGAGACCCAGTACTTC,CASSFRGLKQETQYF
TRBJ2-2,NA,TRBV15,NA,TGTGCCACCAAGGACAGGAACACCGGGGAGCTGTTTTTT,CATKDRNTGELFF
TRBJ2-7,TRBD1,TRBV5-6,NA,TGTGCCAGCAGCGGGGGACAGGCGAGCTACGAGCAGTACTTC,CASSGGQASYEQYF
TRBJ2-5,TRBD1,TRBV7-8,NA,TGTGCCAGCAGCTTCTTACAGGGGGAAAAAATGGAGACCCAGTACTTC,CASSFLQGEKMETQYF
TRBJ1-1,TRBD1,TRBV18,NA,TGTGCCAGCTCACCTCGCTCTGGACAGGGGGCTTCAGAAGCTTTCTTT,CASSPRSGQGASEAFF
TRBJ2-7,NA,TRBV5-6,NA,TGTGCCAGCAGCTTGACCAAAATTTCATACGAGCAGTACTTC,CASSLTKISYEQYF
TRBJ2-1,TRBD1,TRBV7-3,NA,TGTGCCAGCAGCTTAGACAGGGGAAAGAACAATGAGCAGTTCTTC,CASSLDRGKNNEQFF
TRBJ2-5,TRBD2,TRBV7-3,NA,TGTGCCAGCAGCATTAGCGGGGGGAAGGAGACCCAGTACTTC,CASSISGGKETQYF
TRBJ1-2,TRBD1,TRBV6-5,few,TGTGCCAGCAGTTACGACAGGGGGTGGAATGGCTACACCTTC,CASSYDRGWNGYTF
TRBJ1-2,NA,TRBV5-1,NA,TGCGCCAGCAGCTTGGCCCCCAGGGCCGGAGCTAACTATGGCTACACCTTC,CASSLAPRAGANYGYTF
TRBJ2-3,TRBD2,TRBV6-8,NA,TGTGCCAGCAGTTATTGCCTAGCGGGGGGCGTTTTGGGCACAGATACGCAGTATTTT,CASSYCLAGGVLGTDTQYF
TRBJ1-5,TRBD1,TRBV19,NA,TGTGCCAGTAGTATAGGGACAGGGGGACAGCCCCAGCATTTT,CASSIGTGGQPQHF
TRBJ1-2,NA,TRBV5-4,NA,TGTGCCAGCAGCTTGGGACTCGGGGAGCAAGGCTACACCTTC,CASSLGLGEQGYTF
TRBJ1-1,NA,TRBV10-1,NA,TGCGCCAGCACGGGGGGCACTGAAGCTTTCTTT,CASTGGTEAFF
TRBJ2-5,NA,TRBV19,few,TGTGCCAGTAGTCCGTGGACAGATCAAGAGACCCAGTACTTC,CASSPWTDQETQYF
TRBJ2-3,TRBD1,TRBV2,NA,TGTGCCAGCAGTCCGACGCAGGGGGCAACGCAGTATTTT,CASSPTQGATQYF
TRBJ2-7,TRBD2,TRBV6-7,few,TGTGCCCCCAAACTCGGGGGACTAGCTGTTATGGAGCAGTACTTC,CAPKLGGLAVMEQYF
TRBJ1-1,TRBD1,TRBV5-1,NA,TGCGCCAGCAGCCTTACTTTTGGGAGTGTAGGGACAGGGGAATTCGGAGCTTTCTTT,CASSLTFGSVGTGEFGAFF
TRBJ2-5,TRBD2,TRBV7-9,NA,TGTGCCAGCAGCTTCCCCAGGTCTAGCGGGAGACGAGAGACCCAGTACTTC,CASSFPRSSGRRETQYF
TRBJ1-1,TRBD1,TRBV9,NA,TGTGCCAGCAGCGCCACAGGGGGCGTGGGTGAAGCTTTCTTT,CASSATGGVGEAFF
TRBJ2-1,TRBD2,TRBV5-4,NA,TGTGCCAGCAGCCTCGCTAGCGGGGGGCTGGGATATGAGCAGTTCTTC,CASSLASGGLGYEQFF
TRBJ2-1,TRBD2,TRBV7-9,once,TGTGCCAGCAGCCCTCTGGGAGCGGGGGGCGGTGAGCAGTTCTTC,CASSPLGAGGGEQFF
TRBJ1-1,NA,TRBV2,NA,TGTGCCAGCAAGATCCAGGGGAACACTGAAGCTTTCTTT,CASKIQGNTEAFF
TRBJ2-7,TRBD2,TRBV4-2,NA,TGTGCCAGCAGCCAAGTTTCAGCGGGGAACTACGAGCAGTACTTC,CASSQVSAGNYEQYF
TRBJ2-4,NA,TRBV11-2,once,TGTGCCAGCAGCTTAGGCTCAGAAAACATTCAGTACTTC,CASSLGSENIQYF
TRBJ2-7,TRBD2,TRBV27,NA,TGTGCCAGCAGTACGGGGGGGGAGCAGTACTTC,CASSTGGEQYF
TRBJ1-1,TRBD1,TRBV6-5,NA,TGTGCCAGCACATTTCGGGACAGGGGTTCTGAAGCTTTCTTT,CASTFRDRGSEAFF
TRBJ2-5,NA,TRBV29-1,few,TGCAGCGTTGCTGTTAGGAGATCACAAGAGACCCAGTACTTC,CSVAVRRSQETQYF
TRBJ2-5,NA,TRBV7-9,once,TGTGCCAGCAGCCCCCTGGCGGGGGCCCAAGAGACCCAGTACTTC,CASSPLAGAQETQYF